The rows below give T cell receptor beta chains drawn from one sample of a study of blood T cell dynamics during melanoma immunotherapy. The assay was immunoSEQ multiplex PCR, and TCRdb's table has in-frame clones only and misses some. Here the sample spans approximately 9,600 clones, roughly nine tenths being singletons. The sequencing here drew on blood, taken from a patient treated with checkpoint blockade. The source of these receptors is a human donor with melanoma. Each CDR3 is given with its conserved first and last residue. D genes are given only for firm matches. Only some rows state a clone size, as once, few, many or a class for expanded clones.

V gene	clone size	J gene	CDR3 length	D gene	CDR3 protein	CDR3 DNA
TRBV11-2	.	TRBJ2-5	16	.	CASSLSRIASGETQYF	TGTGCCAGCAGCTTGTCACGAATAGCGAGTGGAGAGACCCAGTACTTC
TRBV7-2	.	TRBJ2-1	16	.	CASSLGGSGDGNEQFF	TGTGCCAGCAGCTTAGGGGGTTCTGGCGATGGCAATGAGCAGTTCTTC
TRBV29-1	.	TRBJ2-1	15	TRBD2	CSEWTSGRSYNEQFF	TGCAGCGAGTGGACTAGCGGGAGGTCCTACAATGAGCAGTTCTTC
TRBV18	.	TRBJ2-5	13	.	CASSPPGQETQYF	TGTGCCAGCTCACCACCAGGCCAAGAGACCCAGTACTTC
TRBV19	.	TRBJ2-1	15	.	CASRTRGLRFNEQFF	TGTGCCAGTAGGACCCGGGGTTTGAGATTCAATGAGCAGTTCTTC
TRBV5-1	.	TRBJ1-1	13	TRBD1	CASSLGQGAEAFF	TGCGCCAGCAGCCTCGGACAGGGCGCTGAAGCTTTCTTT
TRBV5-4	.	TRBJ2-3	15	TRBD2	CASSLSGLAADTQYF	TGTGCCAGCAGCTTGAGCGGACTAGCGGCAGATACGCAGTATTTT
TRBV5-1	.	TRBJ2-7	13	.	CASSLGALYEQYF	TGCGCCAGCAGCTTGGGCGCCCTCTACGAGCAGTACTTC
TRBV2	.	TRBJ2-1	15	.	CASKLLALGYNEQFF	TGTGCCAGCAAGCTACTAGCATTGGGGTACAATGAGCAGTTCTTC
TRBV2	once	TRBJ1-2	13	.	CASSIYTGNGYTF	TGTGCCAGCAGTATTTATACAGGGAACGGCTACACCTTC
TRBV7-9	.	TRBJ1-2	12	.	CASSPELYGYTF	TGTGCCAGCAGCCCGGAACTCTATGGCTACACCTTC
TRBV5-1	.	TRBJ2-2	16	TRBD2	CASSLAGGAITGELFF	TGCGCCAGCAGCTTGGCCGGGGGGGCTATCACCGGGGAGCTGTTTTTT
TRBV6-1	.	TRBJ1-4	15	.	CASGRRGGANEKLFF	TGTGCCAGCGGGAGACGCGGGGGAGCTAATGAAAAACTGTTTTTT
TRBV6-1	.	TRBJ1-2	13	.	CASRFLQFYGYTF	TGTGCCAGCAGATTTTTGCAGTTCTATGGCTACACCTTC
TRBV18	.	TRBJ1-1	14	.	CASSPLGPGAAAFF	TGTGCCAGCTCACCTCTCGGGCCGGGGGCGGCAGCTTTCTTT
TRBV30	.	TRBJ1-2	15	TRBD1	CAWSVPGQGFSGYTF	TGTGCCTGGAGTGTACCGGGACAGGGATTTAGTGGCTACACCTTC
TRBV6-6	.	TRBJ2-2	14	TRBD1	CASSSLGTGGELFF	TGTGCCAGCAGTTCATTGGGGACAGGGGGGGAGCTGTTTTTT
TRBV19	.	TRBJ2-4	16	TRBD2	CASTPPSGIGENIQYF	TGTGCCAGTACCCCCCCCAGCGGGATCGGGGAAAACATTCAGTACTTC
TRBV19	.	TRBJ1-2	17	.	CASSIQQGLPMSYGYTF	TGTGCCAGTAGTATCCAGCAGGGATTACCGATGTCTTATGGCTACACCTTC
TRBV5-1	once	TRBJ1-1	13	.	CASSLGPFTEAFF	TGCGCCAGCAGCTTGGGGCCCTTCACTGAAGCTTTCTTT
TRBV5-6	once	TRBJ2-4	16	TRBD2	CASSPSGRATKNIQYF	TGTGCCAGCAGCCCGAGTGGGAGGGCAACCAAAAACATTCAGTACTTC
TRBV18	.	TRBJ1-2	13	TRBD1	CASSLLQGGGYTF	TGTGCCAGCTCACTTCTCCAGGGGGGAGGCTACACCTTC
TRBV4-1	.	TRBJ2-1	13	.	CASSTRLYNEQFF	TGCGCCAGCAGCACCCGACTGTACAATGAGCAGTTCTTC
TRBV30	.	TRBJ2-5	14	.	CAWSVRGFKETQYF	TGTGCCTGGAGTGTACGGGGCTTCAAAGAGACCCAGTACTTC
TRBV7-3	.	TRBJ2-1	17	.	CASSLRGALARRDEQFF	TGTGCCAGCAGCTTACGGGGAGCTCTCGCCCGAAGGGATGAGCAGTTCTTC
TRBV27	.	TRBJ1-2	16	.	CASSLSPGSGDYGYTF	TGTGCCAGCAGTTTATCACCGGGTTCGGGGGACTATGGCTACACCTTC
TRBV5-1	.	TRBJ2-5	16	TRBD2	CASSLGLAGVGETQYF	TGCGCCAGCAGCTTGGGACTAGCGGGAGTCGGAGAGACCCAGTACTTC
TRBV7-9	.	TRBJ1-2	15	TRBD1	CASSSRTGEGEGYTF	TGTGCCAGCAGCTCTCGGACAGGAGAAGGAGAAGGCTACACCTTC
TRBV5-1	.	TRBJ2-3	14	.	CASSLLNLADTQYF	TGCGCCAGCAGCTTGTTGAACTTGGCAGATACGCAGTATTTT
TRBV10-3	.	TRBJ1-1	15	.	CAISKGATSDTEAFF	TGTGCCATCAGTAAAGGGGCCACATCGGACACTGAAGCTTTCTTT
TRBV5-1	.	TRBJ1-6	17	.	CASSLVAASSYNSPLHF	TGCGCCAGCAGCTTGGTGGCGGCCTCCTCCTATAATTCACCCCTCCACTTT
TRBV11-2	.	TRBJ2-5	16	.	CASSPTGSGSIETQYF	TGTGCCAGCAGTCCCACGGGGTCGGGGTCGATCGAGACCCAGTACTTC
TRBV7-9	.	TRBJ2-6	16	.	CASSPGTVLGANVLTF	TGTGCCAGCAGCCCGGGGACTGTCCTCGGGGCCAACGTCCTGACTTTC
TRBV5-1	once	TRBJ2-1	15	.	CASSVTERSYNEQFF	TGCGCCAGCAGCGTTACCGAGCGGAGTTACAATGAGCAGTTCTTC
TRBV11-2	.	TRBJ1-1	15	.	CASWGVRTPSTEAFF	TGTGCCAGCTGGGGGGTAAGGACCCCTAGCACTGAAGCTTTCTTT